The 20 T cell receptor beta chains listed next were all sequenced from one sample in a study of T cell repertoires in cytomegalovirus infection. These receptors' antigens are unknown. From the reads, TCRdb called clonotypes with MiXCR, one entry per CDR3 protein. The top ten hold 35% to 50% of the sample, which has around 430,000 distinct CDR3 sequences, approximately 42% seen once. The input for sequencing was cultured PBMCs, taken from culture after CMV antigen stimulation. These TCRs come from a human donor in good health (CMV status not recorded). Some clones in this sample may be carry-over from other donors' samples.

The chain joins TRBV12-5 to TRBJ1-6; 7 nucleotides line up with TRBD1. CDR1 and CDR2 (germline): LGHNT, FRNRAP. V dropped 5 bases and J dropped 6; count of bases not matched to a gene: 1. The CDR3 runs to 13 residues. The CDR3 DNA reads as TGTGCTAGTGGTGGACAGGTTAATTCACCCCTCCACTTT. Amino acid sequence: CASGGQVNSPLHF.

The chain uses TRBV5-1 and TRBJ2-7; a weak D match, TRBD2 (7 bases). Germline lookup yields CDR1 SGHRS and CDR2 YFSETQ. CDR3 size: 17 residues. Trimming removed 0 bases from V and 6 bases from J, with 22 bases in between. CDR3 sequence (DNA): TGCGCCAGCAGCTTGGCCCCGGCGGGGGCGTCACAGGGCGAGCAGTACTTC. Its translation: CASSLAPAGASQGEQYF.

This clonotype was detected only a few times. The genes are TRBV12-3 or TRBV12-4 and TRBJ2-3, with D possibly being TRBD1 (6 bases). Between the trimmed V and J ends, which lost 3 bases and 4 bases, there was a span of 14 bases. The CDR3 is 15 amino acids. The CDR3 reads CASSLGQGWADTQYF. The CDR3 nucleotides read TGTGCCAGCAGTTTGGGTCAGGGGTGGGCAGATACGCAGTATTTT.

The rearrangement links TRBV6-1 to TRBJ1-1; 8 bases agree with TRBD1. Germline lookup yields CDR1 MNHNS and CDR2 SASEGT. V dropped 8 bases and J dropped 7; count of bases not matched to a gene: 12. The CDR3 runs to 14 residues. CDR3 protein: CASAYDRGTDEAFF. The CDR3 DNA is TGTGCCAGCGCGTACGACAGGGGAACGGATGAAGCTTTCTTT.

CDR3 sequence: CASSNRASGGSGANVLTF. The CDR3 DNA reads TGTGCCAGCAGCAATAGGGCTTCAGGGGGGTCTGGGGCCAACGTCCTGACTTTC. This chain joins TRBV7-2 and TRBJ2-6, with a weak D call TRBD1 (7 bases). The V and J ends lost 5 bases and 1 base respectively, with 18 bases between them. The CDR3 covers 18 residues. CDR1 and CDR2 from the germline V gene are SGHTA and FQGNSA.

V is TRBV12-3 or TRBV12-4 and J is TRBJ2-1; 7 nucleotides align to TRBD1. V was pared by 6 bases and J by 8 bases, with 19 bases of the junction left unmatched. The CDR3 sequence is 17 residues long. CDR3 sequence (DNA): TGTGCCAGCAGCCCAGAGGGGTTACGAGGGGGCGAGGATGAGCAGTTCTTC. It encodes CASSPEGLRGGEDEQFF.

On this clonotype itself: Mismatch with germline at one junction end may stem from a read error. CDR3 coding DNA: TGTGCCACCAGCTTAGTGCGGTATTCAGAGACCCAGTACTTC. Translating gives CATSLVRYSETQYF. The chain uses TRBV7-6 and TRBJ2-5; no clear D gene. Germline CDR1 reads SGHVS; CDR2 reads FNYEAQ. This CDR3 region has 14 residues.

As DNA, the CDR3 is TGTGCCAGCAGTATCCCTGGAAGTGGCTACACCTTC. It yields the protein CASSIPGSGYTF. The V call is TRBV6-6, the J call TRBJ1-2; D gene ambiguous. The length of the CDR3 is 12 residues. From germline, CDR1 is MNHNY and CDR2 SVGAGI (reference sequence). V lost 5 bases to trimming and J lost 7 bases, with 11 bases between them.

The V and J genes are TRBV28 and TRBJ1-1; D is possibly TRBD1 (5 bases). This CDR3 comprises 19 residues. Germline V gene data show CDR1 as MDHEN and CDR2 as SYDVKM. The V end was cut by 4 bases, the J end by 1 base, with 25 bases between. CDR3 bases: TGTGCCAGCAGTTCTACAATTATATCCAGGGAAGGCTCGAACACTGAAGCTTTCTTT. Translation: CASSSTIISREGSNTEAFF.

This chain joins TRBV20-1 and TRBJ2-7; weak D call: TRBD1 (6 bases). The V end was cut by 6 bases, the J end by 4 bases, with 16 bases between. The CDR3 is 13 amino acids. CDR1 is DFQATT, CDR2 SNEGSKA, per germline (reference sequence). CDR3 sequence reads: CSALTGIGYEQYF. Here the CDR3 DNA reads TGCAGTGCCCTAACAGGGATTGGGTACGAGCAGTACTTC.

This clonotype came up once. The chain employs TRBV6-5 and TRBJ2-7; D assignment may be TRBD1 or TRBD2 (5 bases each). Per the germline V gene, CDR1 is MNHEY and CDR2 is SVGAGI. With 5 bases removed from V and 4 bases from J, the gap between germline ends came to 12 bases. The CDR3 spans 13 residues. For the CDR3, the DNA is TGTGCCAGCAGTCGGGGCAGCGAGTACGAGCAGTACTTC. Residues: CASSRGSEYEQYF.

The table lists this clonotype with a few counts. The J gene is TRBJ2-3, the V gene TRBV18, with D possibly matching TRBD1 (6 bases). CDR3 size: 13 residues. V was clipped by 0 bases and J by 8 bases, with 9 bases between them. CDR1 KGHSH and CDR2 LQKENI come from the germline V gene. As DNA, the CDR3 is TGTGCCAGCTCACCACCGGGGGCCAGTACGCAGTATTTT. Its translation is CASSPPGASTQYF.

A few counts support this clonotype. This sequence joins TRBV12-3 or TRBV12-4 and TRBJ1-3; D is unresolved. The CDR3 sequence is 13 residues long. The V and J ends lost 7 bases and 6 bases respectively, with 13 bases between them. CDR3 sequence reads: CASMRRSINTIYF. Here the CDR3 DNA reads TGTGCCAGCATGCGCAGATCAATAAACACCATATATTTT.

This clonotype was seen a handful of times. The V call is TRBV7-2, the J call TRBJ1-5; no clear D gene. The germline V and J ends were trimmed by 5 bases and 3 bases, with 8 bases remaining between them. Germline V gene sequence: CDR1 SGHTA, CDR2 FQGNSA. The CDR3 spans 13 residues. For the CDR3, the DNA is TGTGCCAGCAGCCCACAGAACAATCAGCCCCAGCATTTT. Amino acids: CASSPQNNQPQHF.

This clonotype was recorded a few times. V gene TRBV11-2 combines with J gene TRBJ2-2, with D perhaps TRBD1 (5 bases). CDR3 length: 16 amino acids. Trimming took off 6 bases at V and 3 bases at J, with 17 bases between the two ends. Germline V lookup: CDR1 SGHAT, CDR2 FQNNGV. DNA for the CDR3: TGTGCCAGCAGTACCTTCAAGGGGCCCGACACCGGGGAGCTGTTTTTT. Protein sequence: CASSTFKGPDTGELFF. The variable domain in full, completed from reference TRBV11-2 and TRBJ2-2, reads EAGVAQSPRYKIIEKRQSVAFWCNPISGHATLYWYQQILGQGPKLLIQFQNNGVVDDSQLPKDRFSAERLKGVDSTLKIQPAKLEDSAVYLCASSTFKGPDTGELFFGEGSRLTVL.

In DNA, the CDR3 is TGCGCCAGCAGCCAAGATCCCAGCGGGAGAAACACCGGGGAGCTGTTTTTT. Its translation is CASSQDPSGRNTGELFF. This rearrangement joins TRBV4-3 to TRBJ2-2, with 8 bases that match TRBD2. Germline trimming cut 0 bases from V and 2 bases from J; bases unmatched to any gene: 5. This CDR3 is built from 17 residues. Germline V gene sequence: CDR1 LGHNA, CDR2 YSLEER.

The chain recombines TRBV7-9 with TRBJ2-7; D remains ambiguous. This CDR3 is built from 14 residues. Germline CDR1 reads SEHNR; CDR2 reads FQNEAQ (reference sequence). Trimming removed 3 bases from V and 1 base from J, with 10 bases in between. The CDR3 DNA is TGTGCCAGCAGCTTCTCAGACGCATCCTACGAGCAGTACTTC. Its translation: CASSFSDASYEQYF.

This clonotype has a handful of counts. The gene calls are TRBV10-3 and TRBJ1-5, with D perhaps matching TRBD1 (5 bases). Per germline, CDR1 ENHRY and CDR2 SYGVKD. This CDR3 region has 13 residues. V lost 5 bases and J lost 7, with 12 bases in between. CDR3 protein: CAISKGDRQPQHF. The CDR3 DNA reads TGTGCCATCAGTAAAGGGGACCGCCAGCCCCAGCATTTT.

The chain has TRBV4-1 and TRBJ1-6; perhaps TRBD1 as D (5 bases). This CDR3 has 13 residues. Trimming removed 5 bases from V and 9 bases from J, with 11 bases in between. Germline CDR1 is MGHRA and CDR2 is YSYEKL. The CDR3 region has the DNA TGCGCCAGCAGCATAACAAGGGGTTCACCCCTCCACTTT. Its protein product is CASSITRGSPLHF.

As regards this clonotype: A single base separates this from a much larger clone, so it may be a read error. The chain links TRBV7-2 to TRBJ2-3, with D uncertain. This CDR3 has 13 amino acids. Per the germline V gene, CDR1 is SGHTA and CDR2 is FQGNSA. V lost 5 bases and J 5 bases, leaving 11 bases between the germline ends. CDR3 amino acids: CASSALEKDTQYF. CDR3 DNA: TGTGCCAGCAGCGCCCTAGAGAAAGATACGCAGTATTTT.